Listed here are 29 T cell receptor beta chains from one sample, sequenced in a study of identical twins. TCRdb re-called the 5' RACE reads through MiXCR, storing one row per CDR3 protein. This table holds about 900,000 distinct CDR3 sequences, more than 9% found once. These same records also appear under a second study, on yellow fever vaccine responses in identical twins.

Input material: PBMCs. These receptors were collected from a woman aged 18-35 years in good health.

The sample holds a few counts of this clonotype. V gene TRBV6-1 combines with J gene TRBJ1-1; no clear D gene. Between the trimmed V and J ends, which lost 8 bases and 4 bases, there was a span of 17 bases. Germline V gene lookup returns CDR1 MNHNS and CDR2 SASEGT. The CDR3 is 14 residues long. Written as DNA, the CDR3 is TGTGCCAGCCCCGAGAGTCGAGTTTTCACTGAAGCTTTCTTT. Its protein is CASPESRVFTEAFF.

This clonotype was counted a few times. Germline and junction disagree at one end, which may indicate a read error. The chain couples TRBV6-2 or TRBV6-3 to TRBJ2-5; D is possibly TRBD2 (6 bases). The CDR3 is 13 amino acids. Germline CDR1 is MNHEY and CDR2 is SVGEGT. CDR3 coding DNA: TGTGCCAGCAGCTCGGGACTGGGAGAGGCCCAGTACTTC. Its protein product is CASSSGLGEAQYF.

This clonotype showed up many times. The rearrangement uses TRBV7-6 and TRBJ2-2; a weak D match, TRBD1 (6 bases). In germline, CDR1 is SGHVS, CDR2 FNYEAQ. V lost 5 bases, J lost 5 bases, and 18 bases lay in between. The CDR3 totals 16 residues. The CDR3 sequence: CASSLGNTGRTGELFF. In DNA form, the CDR3 reads TGTGCCAGCAGCCTCGGAAACACAGGGAGAACCGGGGAGCTGTTTTTT.

In this sample, this clonotype turned up a few times. The rearrangement links TRBV24-1 to TRBJ1-1; unclear D gene. This CDR3 has 13 amino acids. V was pared by 5 bases and J by 6 bases, with 12 bases between. CDR1 and CDR2 (germline): KGHDR, SFDVKD. The DNA for the CDR3 is TGTGCCACCAGTGCTGGCGGCGGACCTGAAGCTTTCTTT. Translating it yields CATSAGGGPEAFF.

This clonotype appeared a few times. The CDR3: CAISPGTGGSEAFF. DNA of the CDR3: TGTGCCATCAGCCCCGGGACAGGGGGCTCTGAAGCTTTCTTT. J is TRBJ1-1 and V is TRBV10-3; TRBD1 matches 12 bases. Germline CDR1 reads ENHRY; CDR2 reads SYGVKD. The CDR3 runs 14 residues. J lost 6 bases, V lost 6 bases, and 5 bases had no gene match.

There are many counts of this clonotype. V is TRBV12-3 or TRBV12-4 and J is TRBJ1-3; no reliable D call. The CDR3 contains 15 residues. Trimming stripped 3 bases from V and 0 bases from J, with 9 bases between. As DNA, the CDR3 is TGTGCCAGCAGTTTCGGCCCCACCTCTGGAAACACCATATATTTT. The encoded protein is CASSFGPTSGNTIYF.

This clonotype was found many times. This chain connects TRBV20-1 to TRBJ1-1, with 9 bases lining up with TRBD1. Per the germline V gene, CDR1 is DFQATT and CDR2 is SNEGSKA (reference sequence). Germline trimming cut 0 bases from V and 8 bases from J; bases unmatched to any gene: 10. This CDR3 has 15 residues. The CDR3 DNA reads TGCAGTGCTAGAGATACACAGGGGGCAATAAGGGAAGCTTTCTTT. It is translated as CSARDTQGAIREAFF.

This clonotype has a handful of counts. The gene calls are TRBV12-3 or TRBV12-4 and TRBJ2-7; maybe TRBD1 (5 bases). Trimming took 6 bases from V and 3 from J, leaving 18 bases between them. The CDR3 sequence is 15 residues long. The CDR3: CASRNDSPAYYEQYV. The CDR3 coding sequence is TGTGCCAGCAGAAACGACAGTCCCGCGTACTACGAGCAGTACGTC.

The chain uses TRBV20-1 and TRBJ2-3; 11 bases map to TRBD2. The CDR3 is 16 amino acids. V dropped 3 bases and J dropped 4; count of bases not matched to a gene: 9. In germline, CDR1 is DFQATT, CDR2 SNEGSKA (reference sequence). The CDR3 protein is CSASRGLAGGADTQYF. The CDR3 DNA is TGCAGTGCTAGTAGAGGCCTAGCGGGAGGTGCAGATACGCAGTATTTT.

The genes are TRBV12-3 or TRBV12-4 and TRBJ2-1; perhaps TRBD2 as D (6 bases). This CDR3 spans 12 amino acids. The ends were cut back, 5 bases at V and 5 bases at J, with 7 bases in the middle. Here the CDR3 DNA reads TGTGCCAGCAGTCGACTAGACAATGAGCAGTTCTTC. This gives the protein CASSRLDNEQFF.

This clonotype was recorded many times. Here the CDR3 reads CASSSRDGGGPNIQYF. DNA for the CDR3: TGCGCCAGCAGCTCTAGAGACGGAGGGGGCCCAAACATTCAGTACTTC. This chain connects TRBV5-1 to TRBJ2-4, with D tentatively TRBD1 (7 bases). The CDR3 is 16 amino acids. The V and J ends lost 3 bases and 6 bases respectively, with 19 bases between them. Germline lookup yields CDR1 SGHRS and CDR2 YFSETQ.

The rearrangement joins TRBV4-1 to TRBJ1-4, with 7 bases that match TRBD1. CDR1 and CDR2 (germline): MGHRA, YSYEKL. Trimming cost V 1 base and J 4 bases; bases outside gene matches: 3. The length of the CDR3 is 15 residues. In DNA form, the CDR3 reads TGCGCCAGCAGCCAAGGACAGGGAGGTAATGAAAAACTGTTTTTT. Amino acids: CASSQGQGGNEKLFF.

This sequence joins TRBV29-1 and TRBJ2-6, with TRBD1 matching 8 bases. The germline V gene has CDR1 SQVTM and CDR2 ANQGSEA. This CDR3 spans 16 amino acids. J lost 4 bases, V lost 6 bases, and 11 bases had no gene match. CDR3 protein: CSVLGQGRSGANVLTF. CDR3 in DNA: TGCAGCGTCCTTGGACAGGGTCGTTCCGGGGCCAACGTCCTGACTTTC.

The chain carries TRBV7-8 and TRBJ2-5; the D gene could be TRBD1 or TRBD2 (5 bases each). Germline assignment: CDR1 SGHVS and CDR2 FQNEAQ. The V and J ends lost 11 bases and 5 bases respectively, with 21 bases between them. CDR3 length equals 14 residues. CDR3 nucleotides: TGTGCCCTAAGTGGGGGTTTGGGCGTTGAGACCCAGTACTTC. Residues: CALSGGLGVETQYF.

This clonotype was seen only a few times. The rearrangement uses TRBV5-1 and TRBJ1-2, with D perhaps matching TRBD1 (5 bases). The CDR3 loop spans 15 amino acids. Trimming pared 0 bases from V and 4 bases from J, leaving 13 bases between. CDR1 SGHRS and CDR2 YFSETQ come from the germline V gene. The CDR3 loop is CASSLEFPTVYGYTF. The CDR3 region has the DNA TGCGCCAGCAGCTTGGAATTCCCGACAGTCTATGGCTACACCTTC.

This clonotype came up many times. CDR3 sequence reads: CATSRDREGTYEQYF. DNA of the CDR3: TGTGCCACCAGCAGAGATCGGGAGGGTACTTACGAGCAGTACTTC. The rearrangement joins TRBV15 to TRBJ2-7; TRBD2 aligns across 8 bases. V dropped 0 bases and J dropped 4; count of bases not matched to a gene: 5. Germline V gene sequence: CDR1 LNHNV, CDR2 YYDKDF (reference sequence). The CDR3 covers 15 residues.

V and J are TRBV29-1 and TRBJ2-5; D gene unclear. Germline V gene data show CDR1 as SQVTM and CDR2 as ANQGSEA. Trimming took off 4 bases at V and 4 bases at J, with 4 bases between the two ends. This CDR3 region has 10 residues. CDR3 in amino acids: CSVVGETQYF. In DNA, the CDR3 is TGCAGCGTTGTTGGAGAGACCCAGTACTTC.

This clonotype was detected many times. The chain links TRBV29-1 to TRBJ2-1; tentative D call: TRBD1 (6 bases). Trimming cost V 1 base and J 4 bases, with 17 bases left between them. This CDR3 has 16 residues. Germline CDR1 reads SQVTM; CDR2 reads ANQGSEA. Here the CDR3 DNA reads TGCAGCGTTGAAGGGGAACAGGGCCGCATGTACAATGAGCAGTTCTTC. Translating gives CSVEGEQGRMYNEQFF.

This clonotype was picked up many times. V gene TRBV5-1 combines with J gene TRBJ2-2, with D hard to call. V lost 0 bases and J lost 2, with 8 bases in between. Per germline, CDR1 SGHRS and CDR2 YFSETQ. The CDR3 spans 15 residues. Written as DNA, the CDR3 is TGCGCCAGCAGCTTGGTACAGACTAACACCGGGGAGCTGTTTTTT. It specifies CASSLVQTNTGELFF. The full variable domain, its missing parts supplied by reference TRBV5-1 and TRBJ2-2, is KAGVTQTPRYLIKTRGQQVTLSCSPISGHRSVSWYQQTPGQGLQFLFEYFSETQRNKGNFPGRFSGRQFSNSRSEMNVSTLELGDSALYLCASSLVQTNTGELFFGEGSRLTVL.

At least ten counts were recorded for this clonotype. The chain joins TRBV7-2 to TRBJ2-1; 9 nucleotides match TRBD2. Germline CDR1 reads SGHTA; CDR2 reads FQGNSA. Trimming at V came to 0 bases and at J to 9 bases, leaving 6 bases not matched to a gene. The CDR3 extends over 15 amino acids. CDR3: CASSLALAGESEQFF. CDR3 sequence (DNA): TGTGCCAGCAGCTTAGCGTTAGCGGGGGAGAGTGAGCAGTTCTTC.

This clonotype was seen repeatedly, ten times or more. The chain joins TRBV9 to TRBJ1-2; 8 bases align to TRBD1. Germline V gives CDR1 SGDLS, CDR2 YYNGEE. There are 14 residues in the CDR3. Trimming took 3 bases from V and 8 from J; bases not matched to a gene: 9. The CDR3 protein is CASSAPGGFRGYTF. CDR3 DNA sequence: TGTGCCAGCAGCGCCCCAGGGGGCTTTCGGGGCTACACCTTC.

This clonotype showed up just a few times. The V gene is TRBV5-1, the J gene TRBJ2-1, with 13 nucleotides matching TRBD2. CDR3 length equals 17 residues. Germline V gene data show CDR1 as SGHRS and CDR2 as YFSETQ. Germline trimming cut 4 bases from V and 8 bases from J; bases unmatched to any gene: 12. The CDR3 DNA reads as TGCGCCAGCAGCGTCGGACTAGCGGGAGTTGAGGGCGATGAGCAGTTCTTC. This gives the protein CASSVGLAGVEGDEQFF.

This chain joins TRBV12-3 or TRBV12-4 and TRBJ2-3; 8 nucleotides match TRBD2. The V gene end was trimmed by 5 bases and the J gene end by 3 bases; junction bases not matched to a gene: 13. The CDR3 consists of 17 residues. The CDR3 spells CASSTLSGGEGTDTQYF. The CDR3 DNA reads as TGTGCCAGCAGTACCCTCTCGGGGGGGGAAGGGACAGATACGCAGTATTTT.

J is TRBJ2-2 and V is TRBV5-1, with 13 bases that match TRBD2. After removal of 5 bases from V and 8 bases from J, the junction contained 9 bases not matched to a gene. This CDR3 comprises 16 residues. The germline CDR1 and CDR2 sequences are SGHRS and YFSETQ. Written as DNA, the CDR3 is TGCGCCAGCAGTCCCGGACTAGCGGGGGCAAGGGGGGAGCTGTTTTTT. Its protein product is CASSPGLAGARGELFF.

This clonotype was picked up a small number of times. The chain links TRBV12-3 or TRBV12-4 to TRBJ2-2; 8 nucleotides agree with TRBD2. The CDR3 spans 15 residues. With 7 bases clipped from V and 0 bases from J, the junction kept 4 bases outside the gene matches. CDR3 nucleotide sequence: TGTGCCAGCAATTTGCGGGGGGCGAACACCGGGGAGCTGTTTTTT. Protein product: CASNLRGANTGELFF.

The chain combines TRBV7-8 with TRBJ2-7, with 13 bases identical to TRBD2. V trimming: 4 bases; J trimming: 1 base; junction bases outside the gene matches: 4. The CDR3 covers 16 residues. Germline V gene sequence: CDR1 SGHVS, CDR2 FQNEAQ. The chain's CDR3 is CASSYGTSGTSYEQYF. The CDR3 nucleotides are TGTGCCAGCAGCTACGGGACTAGCGGGACTTCCTACGAGCAGTACTTC.

This clonotype was seen more than once but under ten times. CDR3: CASSEETGTTDTQYF. CDR3 nucleotides: TGCGCCAGCAGTGAAGAGACAGGGACCACAGATACGCAGTATTTT. The chain combines TRBV10-1 with TRBJ2-3; 7 nucleotides align to TRBD1. This CDR3 region has 15 residues. V dropped 3 bases and J dropped 2; count of bases not matched to a gene: 5. Germline CDR1 reads WNHNN; CDR2 reads SYGVQD (reference sequence).

The chain uses TRBV5-1 and TRBJ2-2; tentatively, D is TRBD1 or TRBD2 (5 bases each). The CDR3 has 14 amino acids. Trimming removed 0 bases at V and 6 bases at J, with 9 bases between. The germline gives CDR1 SGHRS, CDR2 YFSETQ. CDR3 sequence reads: CASSLGTGPGELFF. Written as DNA, the CDR3 is TGCGCCAGCAGCTTGGGTACGGGGCCCGGGGAGCTGTTTTTT.

The genes are TRBV3-1 and TRBJ2-1; 8 bases line up with TRBD2. J lost 8 bases, V lost 4 bases, and 16 bases had no gene match. The CDR3 has 17 amino acids. CDR1 and CDR2 (germline): LGHDT, YNNKEL (reference sequence). The DNA for the CDR3 is TGTGCCAGCAGCCCCGGTTCCCTTAGCGGGACCGTCCATGAGCAGTTCTTC. This codes for CASSPGSLSGTVHEQFF.